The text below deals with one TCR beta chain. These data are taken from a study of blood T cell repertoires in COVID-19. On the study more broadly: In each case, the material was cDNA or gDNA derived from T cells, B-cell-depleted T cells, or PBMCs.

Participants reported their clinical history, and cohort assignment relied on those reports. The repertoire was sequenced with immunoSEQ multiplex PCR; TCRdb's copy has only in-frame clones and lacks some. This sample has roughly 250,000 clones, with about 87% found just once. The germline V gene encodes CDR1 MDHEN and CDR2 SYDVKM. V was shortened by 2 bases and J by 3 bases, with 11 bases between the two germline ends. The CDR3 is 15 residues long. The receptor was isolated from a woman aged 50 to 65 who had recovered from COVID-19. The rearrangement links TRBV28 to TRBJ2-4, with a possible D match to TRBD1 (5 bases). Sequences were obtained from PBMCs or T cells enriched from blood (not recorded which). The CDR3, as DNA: TGTGCCAGCAGTTTAGGGGCTTTAGGCAAAAACATTCAGTACTTC. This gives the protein CASSLGALGKNIQYF.